What follows is one TCR beta chain and its context. Its antigen is unknown. The data originate from a study of vaccination effects on CD4 cells after COVID-19. Assay used: immunoSEQ multiplex PCR; TCRdb lists only in-frame clones, some missing. Seen here are about 24,000 clones, more than 80% observed once, and the top ten hold about 5.7%. Sequencing was preceded by expansion of antigen-specific CD4+ T cells with viral peptide pools in the ViraFEST assay. It was after nine to ten days of culture that CD4+ T cells were isolated. All study participants received two doses of BNT162b2 or mRNA-1273 vaccine. Vaccine recipients lacked prior SARS-CoV-2 infection and had negative nucleocapsid antibodies. The CDR3 is made up of 14 amino acids. The germline V gene has CDR1 KGHDR and CDR2 SFDVKD. Trimming took 7 bases from V and 3 from J; bases not matched to a gene: 6.

This TCR was recovered from a human donor who received a COVID-19 vaccine. Some clones in this sample may be carry-over from other donors' samples. The sequenced sample was CD4+ T cells from PBMCs cultured with SARS-CoV-2 spike peptides, obtained after COVID-19 vaccination. The chain combines TRBV24-1 with TRBJ1-2; 8 nucleotides match TRBD1. The CDR3 region is CATSPTGVDYGYTF. In nucleotides, the CDR3 is TGTGCCACCAGCCCGACAGGGGTAGACTATGGCTACACCTTC.